This T cell receptor beta chain appears in the sequencing data of a study of cytomegalovirus exposure and HLA in healthy donors. Study-wide background: The roughly 120 validation repertoires, a later analysis reported, used the same platform as the 600 to 700 first-cohort repertoires. Study results and caveats: Most sequenced TCRs were rare (though some public TCRs occurred in many donors). Subsequent analysis found a tendency for first-cohort TCR clusters to co-occur within the 95 to 150 validation repertoires.

TCRdb's copy holds only in-frame clones and misses some; the assay was immunoSEQ multiplex PCR. The data contain roughly 65,000 clones, approximately 96% of them singletons. Comments on this clone: Its antigen is not known.

The CDR3 consists of 15 residues. Germline-derived CDR1 and CDR2 are MNHEY and SMNVEV (reference sequence). V shed 6 bases, J shed 5 bases, and the junction held 5 bases outside the gene matches. The receptor comes from a man between 18 and 35 years old in good health and CMV-seropositive. The material sequenced was PBMCs. V and J are TRBV27 and TRBJ2-2; 11 bases map to TRBD2. The CDR3 reads CASRRLAGTTGELFF. The CDR3 DNA follows: TGTGCCAGCAGGAGACTAGCGGGAACAACCGGGGAGCTGTTTTTT.